This T cell receptor (beta chain) is drawn from a study of CD8 T cells in Susac syndrome. An input of 0.5 to 1 ug of RNA was subjected to reverse transcription using random hexamers. Amplification of the TCR beta CDR3 was carried out by immunoSEQ multiplex PCR, which spanned a total of 54 Vbeta and 13 Jbeta segments. TCRdb reprocessed the immunoSEQ multiplex PCR reads with MiXCR, giving one entry per CDR3 protein. The data show 400,000 to 550,000 distinct CDR3 sequences, around 85% seen once. The T cells that were sequenced for TCR beta were CD8+ and CD4+ cells from blood. Sequenced sample: CD8+ T cells from PBMCs. This receptor was obtained from a human donor with multiple sclerosis.

The CDR3 DNA reads as TGTGCCTGGAGGGAACGGGGGGGTAGCCACGAGACCCAGTACTTC. It translates to CAWRERGGSHETQYF. This rearrangement joins TRBV30 to TRBJ2-5, with 8 bases aligning to TRBD2. The CDR3 contains 15 residues. J lost 5 bases, V lost 3 bases, and 11 bases had no gene match. From germline, CDR1 is GTSNPN and CDR2 SVGIG (reference sequence).